This TCR beta chain was identified during a study of blood T cell repertoires in COVID-19. About the research overall: Sites across the United States, Italy and Spain contributed samples from acute and convalescent COVID-19.

TCRdb's table, derived via immunoSEQ multiplex PCR, lists solely in-frame clones and lacks some. The repertoire includes fewer than 250,000 clones, roughly 85% of them detected once, and less than 5% sits in the top ten. Per germline, CDR1 MNHNS and CDR2 SASEGT. The CDR3 runs 15 residues. V lost 3 bases, J lost 2 bases, and 11 bases lay in between. The sequenced sample consisted of PBMCs or T cells enriched from blood (not recorded which). The origin of this receptor is a woman in her forties with acute COVID-19. The genes are TRBV6-1 and TRBJ1-5; D is possibly TRBD1 (5 bases). This chain's CDR3 is CASSDGGLGNQPQHF. The CDR3 nucleotides read TGTGCCAGCAGTGATGGGGGGTTGGGCAATCAGCCCCAGCATTTT.